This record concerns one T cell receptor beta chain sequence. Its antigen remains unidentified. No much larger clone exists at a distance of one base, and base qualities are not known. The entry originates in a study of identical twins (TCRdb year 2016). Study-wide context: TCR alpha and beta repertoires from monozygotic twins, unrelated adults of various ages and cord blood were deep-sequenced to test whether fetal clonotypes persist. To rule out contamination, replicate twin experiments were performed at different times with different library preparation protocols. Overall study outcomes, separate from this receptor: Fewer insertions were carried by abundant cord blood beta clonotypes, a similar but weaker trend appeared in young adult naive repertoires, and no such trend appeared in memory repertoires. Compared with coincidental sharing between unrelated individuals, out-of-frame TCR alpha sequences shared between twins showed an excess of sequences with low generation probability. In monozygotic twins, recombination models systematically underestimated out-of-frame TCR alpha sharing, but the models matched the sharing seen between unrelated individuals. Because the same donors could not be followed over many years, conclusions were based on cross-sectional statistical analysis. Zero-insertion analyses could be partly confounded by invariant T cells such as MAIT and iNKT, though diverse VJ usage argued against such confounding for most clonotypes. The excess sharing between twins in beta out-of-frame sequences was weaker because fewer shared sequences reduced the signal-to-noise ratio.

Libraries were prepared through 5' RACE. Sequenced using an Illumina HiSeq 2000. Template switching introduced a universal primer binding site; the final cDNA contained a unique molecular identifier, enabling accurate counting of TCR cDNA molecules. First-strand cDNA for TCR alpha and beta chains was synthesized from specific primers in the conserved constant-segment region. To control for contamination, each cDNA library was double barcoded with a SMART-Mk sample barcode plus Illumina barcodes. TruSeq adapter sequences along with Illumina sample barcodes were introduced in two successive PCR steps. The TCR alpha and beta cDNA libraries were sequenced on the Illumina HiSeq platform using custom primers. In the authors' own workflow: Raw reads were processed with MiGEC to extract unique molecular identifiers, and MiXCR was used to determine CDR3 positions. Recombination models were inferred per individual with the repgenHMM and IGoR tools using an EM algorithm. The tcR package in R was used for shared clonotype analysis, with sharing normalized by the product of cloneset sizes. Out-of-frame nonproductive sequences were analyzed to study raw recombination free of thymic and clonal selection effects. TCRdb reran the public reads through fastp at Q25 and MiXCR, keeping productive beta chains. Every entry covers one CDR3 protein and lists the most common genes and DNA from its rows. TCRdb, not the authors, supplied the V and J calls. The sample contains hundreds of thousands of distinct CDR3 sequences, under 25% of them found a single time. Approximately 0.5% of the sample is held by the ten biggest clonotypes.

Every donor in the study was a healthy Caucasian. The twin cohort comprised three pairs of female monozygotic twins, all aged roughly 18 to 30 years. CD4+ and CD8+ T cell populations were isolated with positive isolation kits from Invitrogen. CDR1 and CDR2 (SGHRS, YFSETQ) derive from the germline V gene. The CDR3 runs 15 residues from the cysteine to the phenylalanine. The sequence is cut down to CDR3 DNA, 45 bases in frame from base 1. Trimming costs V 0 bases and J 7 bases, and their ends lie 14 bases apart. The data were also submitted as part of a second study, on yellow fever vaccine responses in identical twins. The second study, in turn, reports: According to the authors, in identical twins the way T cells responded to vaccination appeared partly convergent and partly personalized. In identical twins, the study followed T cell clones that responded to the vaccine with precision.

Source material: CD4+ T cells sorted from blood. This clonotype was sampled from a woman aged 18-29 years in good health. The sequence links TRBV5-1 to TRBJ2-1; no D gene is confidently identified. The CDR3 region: CASSLEGSSNNEQFF. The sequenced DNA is TGCGCCAGCAGCTTGGAAGGCAGCTCTAATAATGAGCAGTTCTTC.